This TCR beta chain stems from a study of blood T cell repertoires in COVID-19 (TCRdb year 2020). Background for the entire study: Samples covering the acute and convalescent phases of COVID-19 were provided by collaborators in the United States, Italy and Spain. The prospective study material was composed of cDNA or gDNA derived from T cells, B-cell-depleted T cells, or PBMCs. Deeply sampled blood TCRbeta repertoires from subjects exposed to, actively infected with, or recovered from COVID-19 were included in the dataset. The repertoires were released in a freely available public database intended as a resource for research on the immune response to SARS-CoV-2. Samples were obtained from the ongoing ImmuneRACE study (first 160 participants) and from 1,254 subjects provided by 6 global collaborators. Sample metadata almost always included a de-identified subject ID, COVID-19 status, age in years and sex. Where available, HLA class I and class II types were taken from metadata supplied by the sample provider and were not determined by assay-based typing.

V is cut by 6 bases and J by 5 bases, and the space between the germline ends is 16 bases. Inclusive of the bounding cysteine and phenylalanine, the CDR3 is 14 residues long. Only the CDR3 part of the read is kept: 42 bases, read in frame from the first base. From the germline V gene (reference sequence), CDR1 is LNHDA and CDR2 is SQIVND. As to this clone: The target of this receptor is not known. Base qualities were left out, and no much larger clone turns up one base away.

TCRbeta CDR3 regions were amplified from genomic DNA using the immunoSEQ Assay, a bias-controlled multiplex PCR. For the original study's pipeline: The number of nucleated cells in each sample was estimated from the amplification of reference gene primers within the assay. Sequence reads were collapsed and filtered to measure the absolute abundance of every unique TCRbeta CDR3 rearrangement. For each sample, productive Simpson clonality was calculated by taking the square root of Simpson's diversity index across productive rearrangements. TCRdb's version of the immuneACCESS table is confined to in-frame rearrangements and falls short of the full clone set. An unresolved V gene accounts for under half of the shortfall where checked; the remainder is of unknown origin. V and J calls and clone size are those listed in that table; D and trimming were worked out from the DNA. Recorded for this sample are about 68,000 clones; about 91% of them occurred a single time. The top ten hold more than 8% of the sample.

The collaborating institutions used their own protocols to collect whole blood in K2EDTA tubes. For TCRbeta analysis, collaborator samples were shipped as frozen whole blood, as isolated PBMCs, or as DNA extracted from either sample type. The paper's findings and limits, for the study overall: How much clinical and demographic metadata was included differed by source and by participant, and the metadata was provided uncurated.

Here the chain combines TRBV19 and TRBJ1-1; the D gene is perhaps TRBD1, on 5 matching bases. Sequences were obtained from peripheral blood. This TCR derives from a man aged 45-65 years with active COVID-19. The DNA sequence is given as TGTGCCAGTAGGGAACCGGGGGAGAGGACTGAAGCTTTCTTT. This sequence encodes CASREPGERTEAFF.